Below are 13 T cell receptor beta chains sequenced from a single sample in a study of metastatic and nonmetastatic thyroid tumors. Not a single patient had been given any form of treatment at any point before undergoing thyroid surgery. TCRdb re-called the PCR reads with MiXCR. The sample carries approximately 35,000 clones, more than 10% recorded once. Sample: blood. The receptors derive from a female donor with papillary thyroid cancer or a benign thyroid nodule (not recorded which). Some clones in this sample may be carry-over from other donors' samples.

This clone was recorded at least ten times. This chain uses TRBV19 with TRBJ1-2; no clear D. The V end was cut by 6 bases, the J end by 8 bases, with 13 bases between. The germline V gene has CDR1 LNHDA and CDR2 SQIVND (reference sequence). The CDR3 consists of 12 residues. CDR3 region: CASRPPESGYTF. CDR3 DNA: TGTGCCAGTAGGCCACCAGAATCCGGCTACACCTTC.

This clone was seen at least ten times. V and J are TRBV6-5 and TRBJ2-7; D might be TRBD2 (5 bases). This CDR3 contains 16 residues. Per the germline V gene, CDR1 is MNHEY and CDR2 is SVGAGI. The V and J ends lost 0 bases and 2 bases respectively, with 14 bases between them. The CDR3 nucleotides are TGTGCCAGCAGTTACTCGTACGAGTCGGGGACCTACGAGCAGTACTTC. This translates into CASSYSYESGTYEQYF.

The chain carries TRBV7-2 and TRBJ2-7; 10 bases are a match to TRBD1. The length of the CDR3 is 15 residues. Germline CDR1 reads SGHTA; CDR2 reads FQGNSA. V gave up 5 bases and J gave up 2 bases; unmatched junction bases: 6. The CDR3 DNA is TGTGCCAGCAGCCCTACGGGACAGGGGCCCTACGAGCAGTACTTC. This encodes CASSPTGQGPYEQYF.

This clone was seen ten or more times. This chain connects TRBV6-5 to TRBJ2-3, with no clear D. The CDR3 is 12 residues long. V was cut by 4 bases and J by 6 bases, with 8 bases left in between. Germline CDR1 MNHEY, CDR2 SVGAGI. The CDR3 region is CASSSPADTQYF. In DNA, the CDR3 is TGTGCCAGCAGTTCTCCAGCGGATACGCAGTATTTT.

This clone was observed a few times. The rearrangement uses TRBV28 and TRBJ2-5; D not certain. CDR1 and CDR2 from the germline V gene are MDHEN and SYDVKM. The CDR3 totals 12 residues. V lost 3 bases and J lost 9, with 11 bases in between. CDR3 coding DNA: TGTGCCAGCAGTTTTGTAGCCCGAGCCCAGTACTTC. Amino acid sequence: CASSFVARAQYF.

The table lists this clone with many counts. V usage is TRBV24-1 and J usage is TRBJ1-1; unclear D gene. This CDR3 spans 12 amino acids. The ends were cut back, 4 bases at V and 5 bases at J, with 7 bases in the middle. Germline V gene data show CDR1 as KGHDR and CDR2 as SFDVKD. CDR3 loop: CATSDPGTEAFF. CDR3 coding DNA: TGTGCCACCAGTGACCCCGGTACTGAAGCTTTCTTT.

This clone was detected many times. V and J are TRBV12-3 or TRBV12-4 and TRBJ1-2, with D maybe TRBD1 (6 bases). The CDR3 has 15 amino acids. Trimming pared 6 bases from V and 2 bases from J, leaving 16 bases between. The CDR3, as DNA: TGTGCCAGCAGCCCGACCGGGACACTGAACTATGGCTACACCTTC. Residues: CASSPTGTLNYGYTF.

This chain joins TRBV6-5 and TRBJ2-7; 7 bases align to TRBD1. Germline loops: CDR1 MNHEY, CDR2 SVGAGI. V was pared by 2 bases and J by 10 bases, with 8 bases of the junction left unmatched. The CDR3 is 13 amino acids. The CDR3 sequence is CASSYGQVAVQYF. The CDR3 DNA reads TGTGCCAGCAGTTACGGACAGGTTGCAGTACAGTACTTC.

This clone occurred many times. Given a much more abundant clone one base away, this may be a read error. The chain is built from TRBV6-2 or TRBV6-3 and TRBJ2-1, with 8 bases lining up with TRBD2. The CDR3 is made up of 13 amino acids. Germline V gene lookup returns CDR1 MNHEY and CDR2 SVGEGT. CDR3 in DNA: TGCGCCAGCAGCCCTCCTCGGGCGGGAGGCGGATTCTTC. As protein: CASSPPRAGGGFF.

This clone was counted at least ten times. Within the sample, other DNA sequences also encode this same CDR3. The gene calls are TRBV6-2 or TRBV6-3 and TRBJ1-5; D not certain. This CDR3 region has 14 residues. From germline, CDR1 is MNHEY and CDR2 SVGEGT. The V end lost 2 bases, the J end lost 2 bases, and 7 bases lay between the germline ends. In nucleotides, the CDR3 is TGTGCCAGCAGTTACCAGGTAGGCAATCAGCCCCAGCATTTT. The encoded protein is CASSYQVGNQPQHF.

Many counts were recorded for this clone. The chain joins TRBV20-1 to TRBJ2-3; 11 bases map to TRBD2. V trimming: 1 base; J trimming: 4 bases; junction bases outside the gene matches: 13. The length of the CDR3 is 18 residues. Germline V gene sequence: CDR1 DFQATT, CDR2 SNEGSKA (reference sequence). CDR3 sequence reads: CSARGDNLAGGPADTQYF. The CDR3 DNA sequence: TGCAGTGCTAGAGGGGATAACTTAGCGGGAGGGCCCGCAGATACGCAGTATTTT.

This clone has ten or more counts. The chain is built from TRBV2 and TRBJ2-1; D is uncertain. This CDR3 region has 12 residues. Germline assignment: CDR1 SNHLY and CDR2 FYNNEI. Trimming stripped 9 bases from V and 9 bases from J, with 15 bases between. DNA for the CDR3: TGTGCCAGAGAACAATCGGCCCTTGAGCAGTTCTTC. Its translation: CAREQSALEQFF.

This clone was seen more than once but under ten times. V and J are TRBV28 and TRBJ1-3, with D hard to call. In germline, CDR1 is MDHEN, CDR2 SYDVKM. V was trimmed by 6 bases and J by 2 bases, leaving 14 bases between them. The CDR3 is 15 amino acids. In nucleotides, the CDR3 is TGTGCCAGCAGATCGAAGGGTTACACTGGAAACACCATATATTTT. Protein: CASRSKGYTGNTIYF.